The sequence of this TCR beta chain was determined in a study of cytomegalovirus exposure and HLA in healthy donors. CDR3 length: 13 amino acids. V shed 2 bases and J shed 4 bases, with 10 bases lying between them. The germline V gene encodes CDR1 SGHDT and CDR2 YYEEEE. The PCR was carried out with 60 Vbeta primers and 13 Jbeta primers. Assay: immunoSEQ multiplex PCR; the TCRdb copy retains only in-frame clones and omits some. Of about 180,000 clones listed, approximately 88% were seen once; the top ten hold around 1.3%. The receptor was derived from a boy between 2 and 15 years old in good health and CMV-seronegative. The chain combines TRBV5-6 with TRBJ2-7; no clear D. Material: PBMCs. CDR3 bases: TGTGCCAGCAGCTTTCAAATACGGTACGAGCAGTACTTC. Protein product: CASSFQIRYEQYF.